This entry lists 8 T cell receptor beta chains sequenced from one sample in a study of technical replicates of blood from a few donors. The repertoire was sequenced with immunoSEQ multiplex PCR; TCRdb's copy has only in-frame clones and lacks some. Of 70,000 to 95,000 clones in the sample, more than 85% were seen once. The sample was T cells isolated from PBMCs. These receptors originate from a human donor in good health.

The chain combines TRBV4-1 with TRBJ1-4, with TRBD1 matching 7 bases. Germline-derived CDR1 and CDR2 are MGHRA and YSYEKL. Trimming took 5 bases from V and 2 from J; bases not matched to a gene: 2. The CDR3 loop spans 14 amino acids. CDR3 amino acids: CASSLTGTNEKLFF. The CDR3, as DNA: TGCGCCAGCAGCTTGACAGGGACTAATGAAAAACTGTTTTTT.

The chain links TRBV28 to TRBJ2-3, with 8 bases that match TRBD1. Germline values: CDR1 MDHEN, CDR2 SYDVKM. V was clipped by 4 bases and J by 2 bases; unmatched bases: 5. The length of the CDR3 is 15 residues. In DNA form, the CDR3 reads TGTGCCAGCAGTTCCCGGGACAGGAACACAGATACGCAGTATTTT. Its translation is CASSSRDRNTDTQYF. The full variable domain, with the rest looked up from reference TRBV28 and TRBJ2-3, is DVKVTQSSRYLVKRTGEKVFLECVQDMDHENMFWYRQDPGLGLRLIYFSYDVKMKEKGDIPEGYSVSREKKERFSLILESASTNQTSMYLCASSSRDRNTDTQYFGPGTRLTVL.

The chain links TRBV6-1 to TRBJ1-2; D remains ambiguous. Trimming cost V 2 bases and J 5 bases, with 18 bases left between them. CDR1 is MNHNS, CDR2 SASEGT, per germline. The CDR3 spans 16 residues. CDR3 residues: CASSERLTHRGYGYTF. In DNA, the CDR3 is TGTGCCAGCAGTGAACGACTTACCCATCGGGGATATGGCTACACCTTC.

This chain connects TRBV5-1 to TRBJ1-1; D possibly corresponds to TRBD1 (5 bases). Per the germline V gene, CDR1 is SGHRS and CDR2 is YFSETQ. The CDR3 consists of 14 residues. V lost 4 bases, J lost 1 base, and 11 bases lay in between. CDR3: CASSNGGGNTEAFF. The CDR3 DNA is TGCGCCAGCAGCAACGGGGGTGGGAACACTGAAGCTTTCTTT.

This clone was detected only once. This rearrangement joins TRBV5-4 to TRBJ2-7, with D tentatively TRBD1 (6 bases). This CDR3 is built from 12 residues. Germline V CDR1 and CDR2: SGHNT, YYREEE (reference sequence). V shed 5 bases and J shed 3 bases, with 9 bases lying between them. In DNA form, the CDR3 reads TGTGCCAGCAGTCTACAGGGCTACGAGCAGTACTTC. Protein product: CASSLQGYEQYF.

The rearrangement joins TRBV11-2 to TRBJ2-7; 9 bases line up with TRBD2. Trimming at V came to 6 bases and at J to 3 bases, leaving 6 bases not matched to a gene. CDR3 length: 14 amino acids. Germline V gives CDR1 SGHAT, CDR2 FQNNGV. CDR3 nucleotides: TGTGCCAGCAGGCGTCTAGCGGGGTTCTACGAGCAGTACTTC. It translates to CASRRLAGFYEQYF.

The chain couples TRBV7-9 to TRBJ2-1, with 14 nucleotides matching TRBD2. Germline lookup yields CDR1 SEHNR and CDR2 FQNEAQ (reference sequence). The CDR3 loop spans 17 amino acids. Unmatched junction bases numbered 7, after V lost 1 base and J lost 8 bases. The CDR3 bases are TGTGCCAGCAGCTTAGGACTAGCGGGAGGGTCTTTCTATGAGCAGTTCTTC. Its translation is CASSLGLAGGSFYEQFF.

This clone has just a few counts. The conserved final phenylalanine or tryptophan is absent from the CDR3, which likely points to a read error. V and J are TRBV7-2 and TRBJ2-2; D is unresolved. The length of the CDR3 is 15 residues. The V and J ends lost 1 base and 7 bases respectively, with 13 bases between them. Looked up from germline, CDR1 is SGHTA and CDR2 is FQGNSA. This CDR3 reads CASSLEFAIVGELFI. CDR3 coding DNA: TGTGCCAGCAGCTTAGAATTTGCGATTGTCGGGGAGCTGTTTATT.